The source of this TCR beta chain is a study of CD8+CD57+ T cells in acquired aplastic anemia. It was genomic DNA that served as the template for profiling TCR beta VDJ and CDR3. TCRdb independently ran MiXCR on the reads; one entry per CDR3 protein. This sample has some 48,000 distinct CDR3 sequences, with 70% to 80% found just once. The CDR3 contains 16 residues. V lost 4 bases, J lost 11 bases, and 14 bases stayed unmatched. Germline V lookup: CDR1 LNHDA, CDR2 SQIVND (reference sequence). The sample holds a few counts of this clonotype. This TCR was sampled from a human donor in good health, serving as a control. The material sequenced was sorted CD4+, CD8+, or CD8+CD57+ T cells (not recorded which) from PBMCs. The chain joins TRBV19 to TRBJ1-5; TRBD1 matches at 10 bases. CDR3 loop: CASSTWDRGSRETQHF. CDR3 nucleotides: TGTGCCAGTAGTACCTGGGACAGGGGTTCTCGGGAGACCCAGCATTTT.